One and the same sample provided the 25 T cell receptor beta chains below, sequenced in a study of T cells after posttransplantation cyclophosphamide. TCRdb's table, derived via immunoSEQ multiplex PCR, lists solely in-frame clones and lacks some. The data hold roughly 20,000 clones, with around 98% observed a single time. Material for sequencing was naive CD8+ T cells sorted from PBMCs. Receptor source: a man in his forties in good health, CMV-negative, and a related stem cell transplant donor.

This chain links TRBV7-9 with TRBJ2-3; TRBD1 matches at 8 bases. CDR3 length equals 16 residues. The V gene's germline CDR1 is SEHNR and CDR2 FQNEAQ (reference sequence). V gave up 5 bases and J gave up 5 bases; unmatched junction bases: 12. CDR3 sequence reads: CASSPAGGRGLDTQYF. CDR3 sequence (DNA): TGTGCCAGCAGCCCCGCGGGTGGCAGGGGGCTAGATACGCAGTATTTT.

J is TRBJ1-1 and V is TRBV27, with 8 bases aligning to TRBD1. Germline assignment: CDR1 MNHEY and CDR2 SMNVEV (reference sequence). The V and J ends lost 5 bases and 0 bases, in that order; junction bases with no gene match: 5. This CDR3 comprises 15 residues. DNA for the CDR3: TGTGCCAGCAGTCCGTCAGGGGGCGTGAACACTGAAGCTTTCTTT. Protein: CASSPSGGVNTEAFF.

V and J are TRBV28 and TRBJ2-2, with D perhaps matching TRBD1 (5 bases). CDR3 length: 16 amino acids. Deletions cut 10 bases from V and 4 bases from J, with 22 bases between. Looked up from germline, CDR1 is MDHEN and CDR2 is SYDVKM. The chain's CDR3 is CATKSPRQKATGELFF. CDR3 nucleotides: TGTGCCACCAAATCCCCCCGACAGAAGGCCACCGGGGAGCTGTTTTTT. The entire variable domain, with the rest obtained from reference TRBV28 and TRBJ2-2, is as follows: DVKVTQSSRYLVKRTGEKVFLECVQDMDHENMFWYRQDPGLGLRLIYFSYDVKMKEKGDIPEGYSVSREKKERFSLILESASTNQTSMYLCATKSPRQKATGELFFGEGSRLTVL.

The chain uses TRBV7-9 and TRBJ2-7; TRBD2 is a possible D gene (6 bases). The CDR3 consists of 15 residues. CDR1 SEHNR and CDR2 FQNEAQ come from the germline V gene (reference sequence). Trimming removed 7 bases from V and 3 bases from J, with 19 bases in between. CDR3: CASTGGDPSFYEQYF. The CDR3 nucleotides are TGTGCCAGCACAGGAGGGGACCCGAGCTTCTACGAGCAGTACTTC.

In DNA, the CDR3 is TGCAGCGTCTGGGGCAGCCCGTTGAGAGGCTACACCTTC. It codes for CSVWGSPLRGYTF. The V and J genes are TRBV29-1 and TRBJ1-2, with a tentative D call TRBD1 (5 bases). The CDR3 is 13 residues long. Germline lookup yields CDR1 SQVTM and CDR2 ANQGSEA. The V end lost 6 bases, the J end lost 8 bases, and 19 bases lay between the germline ends.

This chain joins TRBV5-5 and TRBJ2-7, with 7 bases identical to TRBD2. Germline-derived CDR1 and CDR2 are SGHKS and YYEKEE (reference sequence). The ends lost 4 bases at V and 6 bases at J; junction bases unmatched: 10. This CDR3 contains 14 residues. In DNA form, the CDR3 reads TGTGCCAGCAGCCTGGCGGGAGCGGATATCGAGCAGTACTTC. Amino acids: CASSLAGADIEQYF.

The chain employs TRBV4-1 and TRBJ1-1; 10 bases are a match to TRBD1. This CDR3 contains 17 residues. Germline CDR1 and CDR2: MGHRA and YSYEKL. V shed 6 bases, J shed 3 bases, and the junction held 13 bases outside the gene matches. This chain's CDR3 is CASSLIGPGQGDTEAFF. The DNA for the CDR3 is TGCGCCAGCAGTTTAATTGGGCCCGGACAGGGGGACACTGAAGCTTTCTTT.

CDR3 nucleotide sequence: TGCAGCGCCGGGACTAGCGGGACCACCTACGAGCAGTACTTC. It encodes CSAGTSGTTYEQYF. The chain links TRBV29-1 to TRBJ2-7, with TRBD2 identical over 13 bases. From germline, CDR1 is SQVTM and CDR2 ANQGSEA. The CDR3 is 14 residues long. The junction had 5 bases not matched to a gene; V was cut back by 7 bases and J by 2 bases.

V and J are TRBV5-3 and TRBJ2-7; TRBD1 is a possible D gene (6 bases). TRBV5-3 is placed among ORFs of uncertain function. This CDR3 is 17 amino acids long. Deletions cut 7 bases from V and 5 bases from J, with 28 bases between. CDR3 DNA: TGTGCCAGAGCACCCAGTATCTGCACAGGGAAGAACCACGAGCAGTACTTC. This translates into CARAPSICTGKNHEQYF.

This chain uses TRBV6-1 with TRBJ1-6; D gene ambiguous. V was shortened by 3 bases and J by 0 bases, with 9 bases between the two germline ends. This CDR3 region has 16 residues. Per the germline V gene, CDR1 is MNHNS and CDR2 is SASEGT. The chain's CDR3 is CASSDRLNSYNSPLHF. CDR3 DNA sequence: TGTGCCAGCAGTGACCGTTTAAACTCCTATAATTCACCCCTCCACTTT.

V usage is TRBV6-1 and J usage is TRBJ1-5, with a tentative D call TRBD1 (6 bases). CDR3 length: 15 amino acids. V gave up 6 bases and J gave up 0 bases, with 12 bases separating them. The V gene's germline CDR1 is MNHNS and CDR2 SASEGT. This CDR3 is CASSEDSFSNQPQHF. As DNA, the CDR3 is TGTGCCAGCAGCGAGGACAGCTTTAGCAATCAGCCCCAGCATTTT.

V gene TRBV30 combines with J gene TRBJ2-7; TRBD1 matches at 11 bases. The CDR3 is 15 residues long. Germline V gives CDR1 GTSNPN, CDR2 SVGIG (reference sequence). The J segment lost 5 bases and the V segment lost 2 bases, leaving 8 bases of the junction unmatched. The CDR3 protein is CAWSQGTGGADEQYF. The CDR3 region has the DNA TGTGCCTGGAGTCAAGGGACAGGGGGGGCCGACGAGCAGTACTTC.

The chain is built from TRBV5-4 and TRBJ2-1; D is unresolved. The CDR3 runs to 16 residues. The germline V gene has CDR1 SGHNT and CDR2 YYREEE (reference sequence). Trimming stripped 0 bases from V and 4 bases from J, with 14 bases between. The CDR3 spells CASSLAGASRYNEQFF. The CDR3 region has the DNA TGTGCCAGCAGCTTGGCCGGAGCCAGCAGATACAATGAGCAGTTCTTC.

The chain links TRBV7-8 to TRBJ2-7; TRBD2 agrees at 7 bases. The trim removed 1 base at V and 3 bases at J, leaving 3 bases unmatched. This CDR3 comprises 14 residues. Germline V gene sequence: CDR1 SGHVS, CDR2 FQNEAQ. CDR3 in DNA: TGTGCCAGCAGCTTAGAGCCTAGCGGCTACGAGCAGTACTTC. This encodes CASSLEPSGYEQYF.

The rearrangement links TRBV7-9 to TRBJ2-2; 9 bases are a match to TRBD1. CDR1 SEHNR and CDR2 FQNEAQ come from the germline V gene (reference sequence). This CDR3 comprises 16 residues. V lost 0 bases, J lost 6 bases, and 5 bases stayed unmatched. The CDR3 sequence: CASSLAVQGAAGELFF. The DNA for the CDR3 is TGTGCCAGCAGCTTAGCGGTACAGGGGGCGGCCGGGGAGCTGTTTTTT.

In its sample, this clone was seen once. The chain carries TRBV5-6 and TRBJ2-7; possible D gene TRBD1, 6 bases. The CDR3 contains 14 residues. Germline V CDR1 and CDR2: SGHDT, YYEEEE. The germline V and J ends were trimmed by 0 bases and 5 bases, with 12 bases remaining between them. The CDR3 DNA is TGTGCCAGCAGCTTGGGGGGGCGGTGGGACGAGCAGTACTTC. Its protein product is CASSLGGRWDEQYF.

The chain uses TRBV11-3 and TRBJ2-2; D is ambiguous. The CDR3 runs 14 residues. Germline V gene sequence: CDR1 SGHNT, CDR2 YENEEA. V lost 0 bases and J lost 4, with 6 bases in between. The CDR3 DNA is TGTGCCAGCAGCTTAGAGGCATCCACCGGGGAGCTGTTTTTT. Residues: CASSLEASTGELFF.

The chain couples TRBV29-1 to TRBJ1-1, with unresolved D. Germline-derived CDR1 and CDR2 are SQVTM and ANQGSEA. The CDR3 is 11 amino acids. Trimming pared 6 bases from V and 7 bases from J, leaving 12 bases between. CDR3 in amino acids: CSVRGGNEAFF. CDR3 sequence (DNA): TGCAGCGTCCGTGGTGGCAATGAAGCTTTCTTT.

The J gene is TRBJ2-6, the V gene TRBV19; D might be TRBD1 (5 bases). The length of the CDR3 is 14 residues. V was shortened by 5 bases and J by 2 bases, with 7 bases between the two germline ends. Germline V CDR1 and CDR2: LNHDA, SQIVND (reference sequence). The DNA of the CDR3 is TGTGCCAGTAGTCAGGGTACTGGGGCCAACGTCCTGACTTTC. Translating it yields CASSQGTGANVLTF.

This rearrangement joins TRBV14 to TRBJ2-7, with TRBD2 matching over 9 bases. CDR1 is SGHDN, CDR2 FVKESK, per germline. The CDR3 has 14 amino acids. Germline trimming cut 5 bases from V and 5 bases from J; bases unmatched to any gene: 7. The DNA for the CDR3 is TGTGCCAGCAGCATTAGCGGGAGTCTCGACGAGCAGTACTTC. This sequence encodes CASSISGSLDEQYF. Using reference TRBV14 and TRBJ2-7 for the parts outside the CDR3, the full variable domain is EAGVTQFPSHSVIEKGQTVTLRCDPISGHDNLYWYRRVMGKEIKFLLHFVKESKQDESGMPNNRFLAERTGGTYSTLKVQPAELEDSGVYFCASSISGSLDEQYFGPGTRLTVT.

V is TRBV7-2 and J is TRBJ1-1, with 7 bases fitting TRBD1. The CDR3 consists of 17 residues. CDR1 is SGHTA and CDR2 is FQGNSA in the germline V gene. With V trimmed by 2 bases and J by 3 bases, 12 bases remained unmatched. The DNA of the CDR3 is TGTGCCAGCAGCTTACGGGACAGAGGCCTAGGGGACACTGAAGCTTTCTTT. Translation: CASSLRDRGLGDTEAFF.

CDR3 sequence: CATSTHRGRPGEKLFF. DNA for the CDR3: TGTGCCACCAGCACCCACAGGGGGCGCCCCGGTGAAAAACTGTTTTTT. The chain has TRBV15 and TRBJ1-4; TRBD1 agrees at 9 bases. Germline values: CDR1 LNHNV, CDR2 YYDKDF (reference sequence). Trimming cost V 4 bases and J 7 bases; bases outside gene matches: 10. This CDR3 is 16 amino acids long.

The rearrangement links TRBV7-9 to TRBJ1-5, with 8 bases fitting TRBD1. CDR1 is SEHNR, CDR2 FQNEAQ, per germline (reference sequence). The CDR3 is 14 residues long. J was trimmed by 5 bases and V by 6 bases; bases with no gene match: 6. CDR3 nucleotide sequence: TGTGCCAGCAGTGGACAGGGAGCGTATCAGCCCCAGCATTTT. It specifies CASSGQGAYQPQHF.

V and J are TRBV6-5 and TRBJ2-1, with 10 bases identical to TRBD2. The CDR3 spans 14 residues. Germline V lookup: CDR1 MNHEY, CDR2 SVGAGI. J gave up 4 bases and V 6 bases, and 3 bases lay outside the gene matches. The CDR3 protein is CASRGLAVYNEQFF. CDR3 bases: TGTGCCAGCAGAGGACTAGCGGTTTACAATGAGCAGTTCTTC.

The chain joins TRBV19 to TRBJ2-7; TRBD2 matches at 11 bases. J was trimmed by 2 bases and V by 5 bases; bases with no gene match: 2. This CDR3 has 14 amino acids. Germline-derived CDR1 and CDR2 are LNHDA and SQIVND (reference sequence). CDR3 DNA sequence: TGTGCCAGTAGTCCGGGACTAGCGGCCTACGAGCAGTACTTC. Amino acids: CASSPGLAAYEQYF.